A few counts support the clone carrying this T cell receptor (beta chain). The source of the sample is a study of brain T cells in children with intractable seizures. Measured with immunoSEQ multiplex PCR; TCRdb has only the in-frame clones, and not every one. This table has approximately 23,000 clones, 90% to 95% appearing once. The junction had 8 bases not matched to a gene; V was cut back by 5 bases and J by 8 bases. The germline V gene has CDR1 SGHAT and CDR2 FQNNGV. The CDR3 is 14 amino acids. This TCR came from a boy aged 10-17 years with focal cortical dysplasia and intractable seizures. This rearrangement joins TRBV11-2 to TRBJ2-1; 8 nucleotides align to TRBD1. Source: peripheral blood, taken at surgery. The CDR3 bases are TGTGCCAGCAGCGTTTTACAGGGGGACTATGAGCAGTTCTTC. Amino acids: CASSVLQGDYEQFF. Complete variable domain (other parts from reference TRBV11-2 and TRBJ2-1): EAGVAQSPRYKIIEKRQSVAFWCNPISGHATLYWYQQILGQGPKLLIQFQNNGVVDDSQLPKDRFSAERLKGVDSTLKIQPAKLEDSAVYLCASSVLQGDYEQFFGPGTRLTVL.